A single sample is the source of the 13 T cell receptor beta chains below, sequenced in a study of T cell changes during pregnancy in multiple sclerosis. Profiling relied on immunoSEQ multiplex PCR, and the TCRdb table lists in-frame clones only, not all of them. The repertoire holds under 45,000 clones, 91% seen once, with around 0.5% in the top ten. The sequences come from CD4+ T cells from peripheral blood mononuclear cells, collected in the second trimester of pregnancy. The receptors were sampled from a female donor in good health, enrolled as a control in a pregnancy study.

This chain connects TRBV14 to TRBJ2-2; D is perhaps TRBD1 (6 bases). The CDR3 contains 15 residues. V lost 6 bases and J lost 0, with 11 bases in between. Germline V gene sequence: CDR1 SGHDN, CDR2 FVKESK. The CDR3 nucleotides read TGTGCCAGCAGTCGTGGGGGCACGAACACCGGGGAGCTGTTTTTT. This gives the protein CASSRGGTNTGELFF.

The rearrangement links TRBV7-2 to TRBJ2-1; D ambiguous. This CDR3 is 16 amino acids long. V lost 1 base to trimming and J lost 1 base, with 11 bases between them. Germline loops: CDR1 SGHTA, CDR2 FQGNSA. CDR3 in amino acids: CASSLVRLTSYNEQFF. CDR3 nucleotides: TGTGCCAGCAGCTTAGTCCGCCTAACTTCCTACAATGAGCAGTTCTTC.

This clone was recorded a few times. V is TRBV19 and J is TRBJ2-7; TRBD1 might be the D (6 bases). The CDR3 is 15 residues long. V lost 6 bases and J 1 base, leaving 16 bases between the germline ends. The germline gives CDR1 LNHDA, CDR2 SQIVND (reference sequence). The CDR3 protein is CASSRTGTPSYEQYF. The CDR3 bases are TGTGCCAGTAGCAGGACCGGGACACCTTCCTACGAGCAGTACTTC. Supplemented by reference TRBV19 and TRBJ2-7, the full variable domain reads DGGITQSPKYLFRKEGQNVTLSCEQNLNHDAMYWYRQDPGQGLRLIYYSQIVNDFQKGDIAEGYSVSREKKESFPLTVTSAQKNPTAFYLCASSRTGTPSYEQYFGPGTRLTVT.

CDR3 bases: TGTGCCAGCAGTAGGACTAGGGGGGAGCAGTTCTTC. As protein: CASSRTRGEQFF. This chain uses TRBV11-3 with TRBJ2-1, with D tentatively TRBD2 (7 bases). The germline V gene has CDR1 SGHNT and CDR2 YENEEA. With 6 bases removed from V and 10 bases from J, the gap between germline ends came to 13 bases. The CDR3 sequence is 12 residues long.

This chain connects TRBV29-1 to TRBJ1-1; TRBD1 might be the D (6 bases). This CDR3 spans 11 amino acids. The germline gives CDR1 SQVTM, CDR2 ANQGSEA. Trimming pared 7 bases from V and 4 bases from J, leaving 10 bases between. Here the CDR3 reads CSGTDSTEAFF. In nucleotides, the CDR3 is TGCAGCGGGACAGATTCCACTGAAGCTTTCTTT.

The rearrangement links TRBV19 to TRBJ1-2; TRBD1 aligns across 9 bases. Germline CDR1 reads LNHDA; CDR2 reads SQIVND (reference sequence). There are 15 residues in the CDR3. Trimming cost V 7 bases and J 3 bases; bases outside gene matches: 9. The DNA of the CDR3 is TGTGCCAGTACCCCCGGGACAGGGTGGGACTATGGCTACACCTTC. Protein product: CASTPGTGWDYGYTF.

V is TRBV5-1 and J is TRBJ2-5; 8 nucleotides line up with TRBD1. The CDR3 consists of 15 residues. The germline V gene has CDR1 SGHRS and CDR2 YFSETQ. With 2 bases clipped from V and 4 bases from J, the junction kept 7 bases outside the gene matches. CDR3 region: CASSLNGQGAETQYF. CDR3 bases: TGCGCCAGCAGCTTAAACGGACAGGGTGCAGAGACCCAGTACTTC.

The chain links TRBV5-1 to TRBJ2-3; 8 positions agree with TRBD1. The CDR3 is made up of 14 amino acids. V was clipped by 4 bases and J by 3 bases; unmatched bases: 4. CDR1 is SGHRS and CDR2 is YFSETQ in the germline V gene. The DNA for the CDR3 is TGCGCCAGCAGCCCGGGACAGGAAACAGATACGCAGTATTTT. It yields the protein CASSPGQETDTQYF.

The chain combines TRBV6-5 with TRBJ2-3; D is unresolved. Trimming took 6 bases from V and 5 from J, leaving 9 bases between them. Germline CDR1 is MNHEY and CDR2 is SVGAGI. The CDR3 totals 12 residues. CDR3: CASRGPGDTQYF. The CDR3, as DNA: TGTGCCAGCAGGGGCCCCGGAGATACGCAGTATTTT.

The chain has TRBV9 and TRBJ2-4; a weak D match, TRBD2 (7 bases). The V end was cut by 2 bases, the J end by 8 bases, with 14 bases between. This CDR3 has 14 amino acids. Looked up from germline, CDR1 is SGDLS and CDR2 is YYNGEE. CDR3 DNA: TGTGCCAGCAGCGTCTGGGGGGGCCATGACATTCAGTACTTC. This sequence encodes CASSVWGGHDIQYF.

This chain joins TRBV11-3 and TRBJ2-3; 9 nucleotides match TRBD2. Germline V lookup: CDR1 SGHNT, CDR2 YENEEA. The CDR3 consists of 14 residues. V lost 3 bases, J lost 5 bases, and 3 bases stayed unmatched. The DNA of the CDR3 is TGTGCCAGCAGCTTTAGCGGGAGAGAAGATACGCAGTATTTT. This encodes CASSFSGREDTQYF.

The CDR3 nucleotides read TGTGCCAGCAGTCCCAACAGGGGACAGGGGAATCAGCCCCAGCATTTT. Residues: CASSPNRGQGNQPQHF. V gene TRBV28 combines with J gene TRBJ1-5; TRBD1 aligns across 10 bases. This CDR3 spans 16 amino acids. The germline gives CDR1 MDHEN, CDR2 SYDVKM. V trimming: 5 bases; J trimming: 4 bases; junction bases outside the gene matches: 8.

The chain couples TRBV30 to TRBJ2-5, with D hard to call. This CDR3 comprises 13 residues. Trimming shortened V by 2 bases and J by 2 bases, and 9 bases separated the two germline ends. Germline loops: CDR1 GTSNPN, CDR2 SVGIG (reference sequence). The CDR3 sequence is CAWSSKLQETQYF. DNA of the CDR3: TGTGCCTGGAGTTCTAAGCTACAAGAGACCCAGTACTTC.